This T cell receptor (beta chain) appears in the sequencing data of a study of identical twins' blood T cells. Study-level background: Roughly 6 alpha and roughly six beta libraries together yielded 45 million to 65 million reads.

CDR3 length equals 13 residues. V was shortened by 3 bases and J by 6 bases, with 10 bases between the two germline ends. Germline CDR1 and CDR2: SGHDT and YYEEEE. In the original workflow: Clonotypes per individual ranged from about 85,000 to nearly 550,000. One entry per CDR3 protein, called by TCRdb with MiXCR from the 5' RACE reads. It is TCRdb's table, rather than the study itself, that gives the V and J calls and clone size. The sample yields 350,000 to 400,000 distinct CDR3 sequences, roughly 27% seen once. This clonotype was obtained from a woman between 18 and 50 years old in good health. The V gene is TRBV5-6, the J gene TRBJ2-1; D gene uncertain. Source material: PBMCs. The CDR3 sequence: CASSSSLFNEQFF. CDR3 sequence (DNA): TGTGCCAGCAGCTCATCACTTTTCAATGAGCAGTTCTTC.